These T cell receptor beta chains were read from a single sample in a study of spatial heterogeneity in lung cancer. One entry per CDR3 protein results from TCRdb running MiXCR on the 5' RACE reads. In the table there are about 38,000 distinct CDR3 sequences, around 5.5% of which are singletons. The sample here was PBMCs, taken at surgery. These receptors came from a female donor with early-stage non-small cell lung cancer. Both conserved end residues are part of each CDR3. A D gene is named only where the DNA matches it firmly. Clone size is shown for a subset of rows, as once, few, many or a class of expanded clone.

size: many; J: TRBJ2-2; D: TRBD2; V: TRBV9; CDR3: CASSLVPGGTGELFF; DNA: TGTGCCAGCAGTCTTGTCCCGGGGGGCACCGGGGAGCTGTTTTTT
size: .; J: TRBJ2-2; D: .; V: TRBV2; CDR3: CASMVTTNTGELFF; DNA: TGTGCCAGCATGGTGACTACAAACACCGGGGAGCTGTTTTTT
size: many; J: TRBJ2-7; D: .; V: TRBV7-9; CDR3: CASSFKGNEQYF; DNA: TGTGCCAGCAGCTTTAAGGGGAACGAGCAGTACTTC
size: .; J: TRBJ2-7; D: .; V: TRBV12-3/TRBV12-4; CDR3: CASSPRQASRGLYEQYF; DNA: TGTGCCAGCAGTCCACGTCAGGCCTCCAGGGGCCTCTACGAGCAGTACTTC
size: .; J: TRBJ2-3; D: .; V: TRBV21-1; CDR3: CASSKNVLPDTQYF; DNA: TGTGCCAGCAGCAAAAACGTACTACCAGATACGCAGTATTTT
size: few; J: TRBJ2-1; D: TRBD2; V: TRBV3-1; CDR3: CASSQVGSGVYNEQFF; DNA: TGTGCCAGCAGCCAAGTTGGAAGCGGGGTTTACAATGAGCAGTTCTTC
size: few; J: TRBJ2-7; D: .; V: TRBV19; CDR3: CASSILPSGPIPYEQYF; DNA: TGTGCCAGTAGTATTCTCCCCTCGGGACCGATCCCCTACGAGCAGTACTTC
size: many; J: TRBJ2-3; D: .; V: TRBV13; CDR3: CASSRIPTGISSTDTQYF; DNA: TGTGCCAGCAGCCGGATCCCAACAGGGATTTCTAGCACAGATACGCAGTATTTT
size: many; J: TRBJ2-3; D: TRBD2; V: TRBV20-1; CDR3: CSAPRGGADTQYF; DNA: TGCAGTGCTCCCCGCGGGGGAGCAGATACGCAGTATTTT
size: few; J: TRBJ2-7; D: TRBD2; V: TRBV9; CDR3: CASSESTSGGYEQYF; DNA: TGTGCCAGCAGCGAGAGTACTAGCGGGGGTTACGAGCAGTACTTC
size: many; J: TRBJ2-5; D: .; V: TRBV5-1; CDR3: CASSFNTQETQYF; DNA: TGCGCCAGCAGCTTCAATACTCAAGAGACCCAGTACTTC
size: many; J: TRBJ2-7; D: TRBD2; V: TRBV7-9; CDR3: CASSLEASGRPYEQYF; DNA: TGTGCCAGCAGCTTAGAGGCTAGCGGGAGGCCCTACGAGCAGTACTTC
size: many; J: TRBJ1-1; D: TRBD1; V: TRBV18; CDR3: CASSPRTGYMNTEAFF; DNA: TGTGCCAGCTCACCACGGACAGGGTACATGAACACTGAAGCTTTCTTT
size: many; J: TRBJ2-1; D: .; V: TRBV7-2; CDR3: CASSLAFDEQFF; DNA: TGTGCCAGCAGCTTAGCGTTCGATGAGCAGTTCTTC
size: many; J: TRBJ2-4; D: TRBD1; V: TRBV29-1; CDR3: CSVLIPTGNIQYF; DNA: TGCAGCGTTTTAATCCCGACAGGGAACATTCAGTACTTC
size: many; J: TRBJ1-4; D: .; V: TRBV9; CDR3: CASSPGEGSEKLFF; DNA: TGTGCCAGCAGCCCGGGAGAGGGGAGTGAAAAACTGTTTTTT
size: once; J: TRBJ2-7; D: TRBD1; V: TRBV18; CDR3: CASSPGPGQGYEQYF; DNA: TGTGCCAGCTCACCAGGGCCGGGACAGGGGTACGAGCAGTACTTC
size: many; J: TRBJ2-1; D: .; V: TRBV5-1; CDR3: CASDLYGGVNEQFF; DNA: TGCGCCAGCGACCTCTACGGAGGGGTCAATGAGCAGTTCTTC
size: many; J: TRBJ1-6; D: .; V: TRBV28; CDR3: CASSSVGQSFYNSPLHF; DNA: TGTGCCAGCAGTTCAGTGGGGCAGTCCTTTTATAATTCACCCCTCCACTTT
size: many; J: TRBJ1-1; D: .; V: TRBV5-1; CDR3: CASSLVAGATEAFF; DNA: TGCGCCAGCAGCTTGGTCGCCGGGGCCACTGAAGCTTTCTTT
size: few; J: TRBJ2-2; D: .; V: TRBV5-1; CDR3: CASSLAANTGELFF; DNA: TGCGCCAGCAGCTTGGCGGCGAACACCGGGGAGCTGTTTTTT
size: many; J: TRBJ2-1; D: .; V: TRBV11-3; CDR3: CASSLDYGDEQFF; DNA: TGTGCCAGCAGCTTAGATTATGGTGATGAGCAGTTCTTC
size: many; J: TRBJ2-1; D: .; V: TRBV20-1; CDR3: CSAREVRGDEQFF; DNA: TGCAGTGCTAGAGAAGTACGGGGCGATGAGCAGTTCTTC
size: few; J: TRBJ1-5; D: .; V: TRBV7-9; CDR3: CASSLAGKNQPQHF; DNA: TGTGCCAGCAGCTTAGCTGGGAAGAATCAGCCCCAGCATTTT
size: few; J: TRBJ2-1; D: .; V: TRBV6-5; CDR3: CASSQGSEQFF; DNA: TGTGCCAGCAGCCAGGGAAGTGAGCAGTTCTTC
size: many; J: TRBJ2-3; D: .; V: TRBV24-1; CDR3: CATSSGPDTQYF; DNA: TGTGCCACCAGTTCCGGCCCCGATACGCAGTATTTT
size: .; J: TRBJ2-2; D: TRBD2; V: TRBV11-2; CDR3: CASSGFQRGDTGELFF; DNA: TGTGCCAGCAGCGGATTCCAGCGGGGGGACACCGGGGAGCTGTTTTTT
size: many; J: TRBJ2-1; D: TRBD1; V: TRBV27; CDR3: CASHRTGTGSYNEQFF; DNA: TGTGCCAGCCACCGGACAGGGACGGGGTCCTACAATGAGCAGTTCTTC
size: .; J: TRBJ2-5; D: .; V: TRBV5-5; CDR3: CASSKGLSKETQYF; DNA: TGTGCCAGCAGCAAGGGACTTTCCAAAGAGACCCAGTACTTC
size: many; J: TRBJ2-1; D: .; V: TRBV7-9; CDR3: CASSQIPNEQFF; DNA: TGTGCCAGCAGCCAAATACCAAATGAGCAGTTCTTC
size: .; J: TRBJ2-2; D: TRBD1; V: TRBV7-2; CDR3: CASSPGQGYGELFF; DNA: TGTGCCAGCAGCCCGGGACAGGGTTACGGGGAGCTGTTTTTT
size: .; J: TRBJ2-5; D: .; V: TRBV7-9; CDR3: CASSGNDKETQYF; DNA: TGTGCCAGCAGCGGCAATGATAAAGAGACCCAGTACTTC
size: many; J: TRBJ2-7; D: TRBD1; V: TRBV4-3; CDR3: CASSLGQGGSYEQYF; DNA: TGCGCCAGCAGCCTCGGACAGGGAGGCTCCTACGAGCAGTACTTC
size: few; J: TRBJ2-7; D: .; V: TRBV6-1; CDR3: CASRQRLPPYEQYF; DNA: TGTGCCAGCCGCCAACGGTTACCTCCCTACGAGCAGTACTTC
size: few; J: TRBJ1-6; D: .; V: TRBV20-1; CDR3: CSARPPGAGYNSPLHF; DNA: TGCAGTGCTAGACCCCCCGGGGCAGGGTATAATTCACCCCTCCACTTT
size: few; J: TRBJ1-6; D: .; V: TRBV30; CDR3: CAWSPKDGYNSPLHF; DNA: TGTGCCTGGAGCCCCAAGGACGGGTATAATTCACCCCTCCACTTT
size: many; J: TRBJ1-5; D: TRBD1; V: TRBV10-3; CDR3: CAISQQGADQPQHF; DNA: TGTGCCATCAGTCAACAGGGGGCGGACCAGCCCCAGCATTTT
size: many; J: TRBJ1-4; D: TRBD1; V: TRBV4-3; CDR3: CASSQDMGQGPKLFF; DNA: TGCGCCAGCAGCCAAGATATGGGACAGGGCCCCAAACTGTTTTTT
size: many; J: TRBJ1-5; D: .; V: TRBV20-1; CDR3: CSARDLSSWGDQPQHF; DNA: TGCAGTGCTAGAGATCTTAGCAGCTGGGGCGATCAGCCCCAGCATTTT
size: few; J: TRBJ1-2; D: .; V: TRBV5-4; CDR3: CASSSRGFNYGYTF; DNA: TGTGCCAGCAGCAGCAGGGGTTTTAACTATGGCTACACCTTC